The clone carrying this T cell receptor (beta chain) occurred a few times. Its cognate antigen is unknown. This entry comes from a study of cytomegalovirus exposure and HLA in healthy donors. General study results and limits: Within an earlier analysis, most TCR beta V segments proved productive either about 87% or about 30% of the time. Relative to equally common others, HLA-associated TCR beta chains showed greater clonal expansion in a later analysis. Highly shared sequence variants in one cluster were likely a sequencing artifact. Analyses of presence/absence relied on an assumption of roughly uniform sequencing depth across donors.

PCR amplification relied on 60 Vbeta primers (plus 13 Jbeta primers). Assay: immunoSEQ multiplex PCR; the TCRdb copy retains only in-frame clones and omits some. This sample carries 150,000 to 200,000 clones, about 12% of them seen once, and the ten largest clones take under 10%. Trimming cost V 3 bases and J 2 bases, with 16 bases left between them. The length of the CDR3 is 16 residues. Germline V gene data show CDR1 as KGHSH and CDR2 as LQKENI. The V gene is TRBV18, the J gene TRBJ1-1, with a weak D call TRBD1 (6 bases). The clonotype was recovered from a man aged 45-60 years in good health and CMV-seropositive. Material for sequencing was PBMCs. The CDR3 here is CASSPPPGGINTEAFF. Written as DNA, the CDR3 is TGTGCCAGCTCACCCCCGCCGGGGGGCATAAACACTGAAGCTTTCTTT.